This T cell receptor (beta chain) was retrieved from a study of shared clonotypes between healthy human individuals. The repertoire was sequenced with immunoSEQ multiplex PCR; TCRdb's copy has only in-frame clones and lacks some. The sample holds around 700,000 clones, 73% seen once. Trimming took off 1 base at V and 12 bases at J, with 10 bases between the two ends. The CDR3 has 12 amino acids. The germline CDR1 and CDR2 sequences are SGHAT and FQDESV (reference sequence). This clonotype originated in a woman in her thirties in good health. Sequencing was done on a sample of memory CD4+ T cells sorted from blood. Subset noted: CD45RA-negative fraction. The gene calls are TRBV11-1 and TRBJ2-1, with D perhaps matching TRBD1 or TRBD2 (5 bases each). The DNA of the CDR3 is TGTGCCAGCAGCTTAGTTGGGACCCCGCAGTTCTTC. The encoded protein is CASSLVGTPQFF. Full variable domain (missing parts from reference TRBV11-1 and TRBJ2-1): EAEVAQSPRYKITEKSQAVAFWCDPISGHATLYWYRQILGQGPELLVQFQDESVVDDSQLPKDRFSAERLKGVDSTLKIQPAELGDSAMYLCASSLVGTPQFFGPGTRLTVL.